One sample yielded the 26 T cell receptor beta chains listed below, sequenced in a study of blood T cell repertoires in COVID-19 (dated by TCRdb to about 2020). The library was built by means of the immunoSEQ multiplex PCR assay. TCRdb provides this immuneACCESS table in a form limited to in-frame rearrangements. Some clones are lacking; in checked studies, under half of them reflect an unresolved V gene, and why the rest are absent is not known. The sample has roughly 250,000 clones on record, around nine tenths of them singletons. In total, the top ten clones hold 1.5% to 2% of the sample. The source material was PBMCs or T cells enriched from blood (not recorded which). All receptors come from a woman between 18 and 30 years old who had recovered from COVID-19.

This clone has at least ten counts. The chain carries TRBV3-1 (or the pseudogene TRBV3-2) and TRBJ2-2; D unresolved. This CDR3 has 15 amino acids. Germline V gene data show CDR1 as LGHDT and CDR2 as YNNKEL (reference sequence). V gave up 2 bases and J gave up 1 base, with 8 bases separating them. The CDR3 DNA reads as TGTGCCAGCAGCCAATTACTTATGAACACCGGGGAGCTGTTTTTT. Protein sequence: CASSQLLMNTGELFF.

The CDR3 is CASSQGTGEAEKLFF. The CDR3 DNA reads as TGCGCCAGCAGCCAAGGAACAGGGGAAGCTGAAAAACTGTTTTTT. The gene calls are TRBV4-3 and TRBJ1-4, with 7 bases fitting TRBD1. Germline CDR1 LGHNA, CDR2 YSLEER. CDR3 length equals 15 residues. J gave up 7 bases and V 1 base, and 6 bases lay outside the gene matches.

This chain links TRBV10-3 with TRBJ1-5; D is possibly TRBD1 (6 bases). V was pared by 10 bases and J by 4 bases, with 23 bases between. There are 16 residues in the CDR3. Looked up from germline, CDR1 is ENHRY and CDR2 is SYGVKD. CDR3 sequence reads: CATRGILTGSNQPQHF. CDR3 DNA: TGTGCCACCCGAGGAATCCTGACAGGTTCTAATCAGCCCCAGCATTTT.

This clone has only one observation. This chain uses TRBV29-1 with TRBJ1-2; tentatively, D is TRBD1 (5 bases). From germline, CDR1 is SQVTM and CDR2 ANQGSEA. V was cut by 5 bases and J by 5 bases, with 18 bases left in between. The CDR3 sequence is 14 residues long. CDR3 in DNA: TGCAGCGTTAACTTAACAGGACCGATTTATGGCTACACCTTC. Encoded protein: CSVNLTGPIYGYTF.

In DNA form, the CDR3 reads TGTGCCAGCAGCTTAGAGGAGAGGGAAAAACTGTTTTTT. Translating it yields CASSLEEREKLFF. The chain couples TRBV11-2 to TRBJ1-4, with D hard to call. In germline, CDR1 is SGHAT, CDR2 FQNNGV. Trimming shortened V by 0 bases and J by 8 bases, and 7 bases separated the two germline ends. CDR3 length equals 13 residues.

The chain joins TRBV9 to TRBJ2-5; 8 bases align to TRBD1. V lost 2 bases and J lost 0; bases outside the gene matches: 9. Germline V gene sequence: CDR1 SGDLS, CDR2 YYNGEE. The CDR3 sequence is 17 residues long. This CDR3 is CASSVGSGQDHQETQYF. CDR3 in DNA: TGTGCCAGCAGCGTGGGGTCGGGACAGGACCACCAAGAGACCCAGTACTTC.

V gene TRBV7-8 combines with J gene TRBJ1-2, with D perhaps TRBD1 (6 bases). V lost 4 bases and J lost 8, with 14 bases in between. The CDR3 sequence is 13 residues long. Germline V gene sequence: CDR1 SGHVS, CDR2 FQNEAQ. Written as DNA, the CDR3 is TGTGCCAGCAGCTACGGACAGCGTGTGGGCTACACCTTC. Protein: CASSYGQRVGYTF.

This chain connects TRBV7-9 to TRBJ2-3; 11 nucleotides line up with TRBD2. The CDR3 covers 16 residues. In germline, CDR1 is SEHNR, CDR2 FQNEAQ (reference sequence). V was clipped by 4 bases and J by 0 bases; unmatched bases: 3. The DNA for the CDR3 is TGTGCCAGCAGCTCTCGGACTAGCGGGAGCACAGATACGCAGTATTTT. Translating gives CASSSRTSGSTDTQYF.

The chain employs TRBV7-8 and TRBJ1-2; no reliable D call. This CDR3 has 14 residues. Between the trimmed V and J ends, which lost 5 bases and 8 bases, there was a span of 18 bases. The germline CDR1 and CDR2 sequences are SGHVS and FQNEAQ. The CDR3 reads CASSPGWRDRGYTF. The CDR3 bases are TGTGCCAGCAGCCCCGGTTGGCGGGATCGCGGCTACACCTTC.

This chain links TRBV5-1 with TRBJ1-1; D gene uncertain. The germline CDR1 and CDR2 sequences are SGHRS and YFSETQ. CDR3 size: 14 residues. Trimming took off 2 bases at V and 1 base at J, with 9 bases between the two ends. The CDR3 protein is CASSLSQSNTEAFF. The CDR3 bases are TGCGCCAGCAGCTTATCACAGTCGAACACTGAAGCTTTCTTT.

This clone was seen only once. V gene TRBV4-2 combines with J gene TRBJ1-5; 9 bases fit TRBD1. CDR3 size: 16 residues. Per the germline V gene, CDR1 is LGHNA and CDR2 is YNFKEQ. V dropped 3 bases and J dropped 3; count of bases not matched to a gene: 6. The CDR3 DNA sequence: TGTGCCAGCAGCCAGTTAGGACAGGGGAACAATCAGCCCCAGCATTTT. Translating gives CASSQLGQGNNQPQHF.

This chain links TRBV15 with TRBJ2-2; maybe TRBD2 (6 bases). CDR1 and CDR2 from the germline V gene are LNHNV and YYDKDF (reference sequence). There are 16 residues in the CDR3. The germline V and J ends were trimmed by 3 bases and 0 bases, with 11 bases remaining between them. CDR3 sequence reads: CATSSLSGANTGELFF. In nucleotides, the CDR3 is TGTGCCACCAGCAGTCTTAGCGGTGCGAACACCGGGGAGCTGTTTTTT.

This clone has a single count. The chain is built from TRBV7-9 and TRBJ2-4, with 10 bases fitting TRBD2. This CDR3 is built from 20 residues. Germline CDR1 and CDR2: SEHNR and FQNEAQ (reference sequence). V shed 5 bases and J 0 bases; nucleotides not matched to a gene: 16. DNA for the CDR3: TGTGCCAGCAGCACAAGCCGGGCTAGCGGGAGAGGGGGAGCCAAAAACATTCAGTACTTC. Translating it yields CASSTSRASGRGGAKNIQYF.

V is TRBV12-3 or TRBV12-4 and J is TRBJ1-2, with D possibly matching TRBD1 (6 bases). Trimming removed 3 bases at V and 5 bases at J, with 10 bases between. This CDR3 spans 13 amino acids. The CDR3 nucleotides are TGTGCCAGCAGTTTGGCCCAGGGGTATGGCTACACCTTC. This encodes CASSLAQGYGYTF.

The chain employs TRBV12-3 or TRBV12-4 and TRBJ1-2; D remains ambiguous. CDR3 length: 12 residues. Trimming pared 7 bases from V and 5 bases from J, leaving 11 bases between. The CDR3 loop reads CASTLGGYGYTF. CDR3 sequence (DNA): TGTGCCAGCACTTTGGGAGGGTATGGCTACACCTTC.

The chain carries TRBV2 and TRBJ2-7; 7 nucleotides agree with TRBD1. The junction had 5 bases not matched to a gene; V was cut back by 3 bases and J by 3 bases. Germline V gives CDR1 SNHLY, CDR2 FYNNEI. There are 14 residues in the CDR3. The CDR3 DNA reads as TGTGCCAGCAGTGAGTTACAGGGGTACTACGAGCAGTACTTC. Translating it yields CASSELQGYYEQYF.

The table lists this clone with a count of one. The rearrangement links TRBV29-1 to TRBJ2-5, with unresolved D. The CDR3 has 13 amino acids. V was trimmed by 7 bases and J by 1 base, leaving 13 bases between them. Germline-derived CDR1 and CDR2 are SQVTM and ANQGSEA. The CDR3 loop reads CSAARSAQETQYF. The DNA of the CDR3 is TGCAGCGCCGCCCGAAGCGCCCAAGAGACCCAGTACTTC.

The chain is built from TRBV6-1 and TRBJ1-5; the D is unclear. Deletions cut 3 bases from V and 10 bases from J, with 10 bases between. This CDR3 spans 12 amino acids. From germline, CDR1 is MNHNS and CDR2 SASEGT. CDR3 in amino acids: CASSESALPQHF. CDR3 in DNA: TGTGCCAGCAGTGAGAGTGCTTTACCCCAGCATTTT.

This sequence joins TRBV9 and TRBJ1-1; D is ambiguous. The V end was cut by 0 bases, the J end by 12 bases, with 9 bases between. The CDR3 runs to 11 residues. CDR1 SGDLS and CDR2 YYNGEE come from the germline V gene. In DNA, the CDR3 is TGTGCCAGCAGCGTAGGGGGAGCTCCTTTCTTT. It yields the protein CASSVGGAPFF.

This chain connects TRBV4-2 to TRBJ2-3, with 10 bases lining up with TRBD1. The CDR3 sequence is 16 residues long. V shed 4 bases and J 1 base; nucleotides not matched to a gene: 5. CDR1 is LGHNA, CDR2 YNFKEQ, per germline. The CDR3 coding sequence is TGTGCCAGCAGCCGACAGGGGGCTGTGGGCACAGATACGCAGTATTTT. Residues: CASSRQGAVGTDTQYF.

The chain couples TRBV12-3 or TRBV12-4 to TRBJ1-1, with no clear D. CDR3 size: 13 residues. V shed 6 bases and J shed 2 bases, with 10 bases lying between them. The CDR3 coding sequence is TGTGCCAGCAGGGATCAGGATAACACTGAAGCTTTCTTT. This sequence encodes CASRDQDNTEAFF.

The rearrangement joins TRBV5-1 to TRBJ1-4; no firm D call. CDR3 length: 15 residues. Germline CDR1 is SGHRS and CDR2 is YFSETQ. Deletions cut 0 bases from V and 7 bases from J, with 13 bases between. CDR3 nucleotide sequence: TGCGCCAGCAGCTTGGAGATATGGAGGGTTGAAAAACTGTTTTTT. It is translated as CASSLEIWRVEKLFF.

The rearrangement uses TRBV25-1 and TRBJ1-1; TRBD1 is a possible D gene (6 bases). V was shortened by 5 bases and J by 6 bases, with 10 bases between the two germline ends. CDR3 length: 12 residues. From germline, CDR1 is MGHDK and CDR2 SYGVNS. CDR3 sequence (DNA): TGTGCCAGCAGTTGGGGGGGCGCTGAAGCTTTCTTT. This translates into CASSWGGAEAFF.

The chain employs TRBV5-1 and TRBJ1-1; D gene uncertain. The CDR3 has 15 amino acids. Germline assignment: CDR1 SGHRS and CDR2 YFSETQ. Trimming stripped 4 bases from V and 1 base from J, with 14 bases between. The CDR3 DNA is TGCGCCAGCAGCCCCTCGGGATCGGGGAACACTGAAGCTTTCTTT. This sequence encodes CASSPSGSGNTEAFF.

The V and J genes are TRBV28 and TRBJ2-7, with TRBD1 matching over 10 bases. J lost 7 bases, V lost 7 bases, and 13 bases had no gene match. The germline gives CDR1 MDHEN, CDR2 SYDVKM. The CDR3 length is 15 residues. In DNA, the CDR3 is TGTGCCAGCACCCGAGCGGGGACAGGGGTCATTGAGCAGTACTTC. Residues: CASTRAGTGVIEQYF.

The J gene is TRBJ2-5, the V gene TRBV5-1; tentative D call: TRBD1 (5 bases). There are 14 residues in the CDR3. The germline V and J ends were trimmed by 0 bases and 1 base, with 7 bases remaining between them. Germline lookup yields CDR1 SGHRS and CDR2 YFSETQ. The CDR3 DNA follows: TGCGCCAGCAGCTTGGCACAGGCCCAAGAGACCCAGTACTTC. It specifies CASSLAQAQETQYF.